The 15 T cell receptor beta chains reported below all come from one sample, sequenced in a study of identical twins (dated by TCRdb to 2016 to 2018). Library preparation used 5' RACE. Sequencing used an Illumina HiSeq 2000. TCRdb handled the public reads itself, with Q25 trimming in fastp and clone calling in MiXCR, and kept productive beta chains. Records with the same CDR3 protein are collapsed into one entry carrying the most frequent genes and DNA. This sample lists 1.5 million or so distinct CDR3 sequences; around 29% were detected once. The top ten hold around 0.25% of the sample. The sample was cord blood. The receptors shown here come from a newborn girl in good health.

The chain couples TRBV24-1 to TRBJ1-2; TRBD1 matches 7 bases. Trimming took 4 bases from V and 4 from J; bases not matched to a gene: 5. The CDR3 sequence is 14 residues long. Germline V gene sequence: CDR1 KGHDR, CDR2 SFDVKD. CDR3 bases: TGTGCCACCAGTGAGCCAGGGGGTAGCTATGGCTACACCTTC. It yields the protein CATSEPGGSYGYTF.

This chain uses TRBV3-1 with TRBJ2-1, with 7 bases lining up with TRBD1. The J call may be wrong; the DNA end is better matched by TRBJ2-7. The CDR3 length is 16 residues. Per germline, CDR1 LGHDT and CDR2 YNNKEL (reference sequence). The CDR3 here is CASSHATGEVYNEQYF. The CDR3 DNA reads TGTGCCAGCAGCCATGCAACAGGGGAAGTCTACAATGAGCAGTACTTC.

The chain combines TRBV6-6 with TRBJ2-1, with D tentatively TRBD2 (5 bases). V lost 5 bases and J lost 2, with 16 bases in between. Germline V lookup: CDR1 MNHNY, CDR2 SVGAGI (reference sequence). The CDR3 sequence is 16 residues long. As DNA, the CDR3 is TGTGCCAGCAGTCCCCGAGCGAGGGTCCCCTACAATGAGCAGTTCTTC. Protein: CASSPRARVPYNEQFF.

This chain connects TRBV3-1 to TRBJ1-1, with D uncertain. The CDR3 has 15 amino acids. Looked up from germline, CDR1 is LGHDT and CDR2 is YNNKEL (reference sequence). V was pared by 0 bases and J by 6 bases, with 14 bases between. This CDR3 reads CASSQDPRLSAEAFF. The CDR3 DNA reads TGTGCCAGCAGCCAAGATCCCCGGCTCAGCGCTGAAGCTTTCTTT.

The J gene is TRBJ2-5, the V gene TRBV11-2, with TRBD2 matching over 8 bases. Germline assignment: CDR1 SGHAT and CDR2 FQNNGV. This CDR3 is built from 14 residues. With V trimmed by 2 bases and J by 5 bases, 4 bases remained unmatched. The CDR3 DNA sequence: TGTGCCAGCAGCTTACGCGGGAGGTGGGAGACCCAGTACTTC. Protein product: CASSLRGRWETQYF.

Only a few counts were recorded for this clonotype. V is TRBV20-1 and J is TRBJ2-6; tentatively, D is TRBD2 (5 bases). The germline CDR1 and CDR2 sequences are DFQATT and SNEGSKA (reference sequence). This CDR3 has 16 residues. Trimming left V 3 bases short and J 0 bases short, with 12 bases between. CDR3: CSARGSGPSGANVLTF. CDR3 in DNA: TGCAGTGCTAGGGGGAGCGGCCCCTCTGGGGCCAACGTCCTGACTTTC.

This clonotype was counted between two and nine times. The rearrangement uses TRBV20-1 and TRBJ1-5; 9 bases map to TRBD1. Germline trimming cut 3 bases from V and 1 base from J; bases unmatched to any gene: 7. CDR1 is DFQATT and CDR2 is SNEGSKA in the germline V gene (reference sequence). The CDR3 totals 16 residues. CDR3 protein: CSARGTGKASNQPQHF. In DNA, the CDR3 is TGCAGTGCTAGGGGGACAGGGAAAGCGAGCAATCAGCCCCAGCATTTT.

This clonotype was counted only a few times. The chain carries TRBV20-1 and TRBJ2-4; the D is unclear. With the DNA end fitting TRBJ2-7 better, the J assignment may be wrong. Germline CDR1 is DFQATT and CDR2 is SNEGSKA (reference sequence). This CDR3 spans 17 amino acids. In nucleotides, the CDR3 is TGCAGTGCTAGGTCTTTCATTAGTACTACCTACCTTTACGAGCAGTACTTC. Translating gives CSARSFISTTYLYEQYF.

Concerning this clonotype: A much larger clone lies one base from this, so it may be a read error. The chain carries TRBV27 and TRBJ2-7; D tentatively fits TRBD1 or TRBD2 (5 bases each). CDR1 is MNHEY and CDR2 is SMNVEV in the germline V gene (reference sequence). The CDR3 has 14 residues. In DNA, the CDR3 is TGTGCCGGCAGTTCCCGGGACGGATTCTACGAGCAGTACTTC. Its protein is CAGSSRDGFYEQYF.

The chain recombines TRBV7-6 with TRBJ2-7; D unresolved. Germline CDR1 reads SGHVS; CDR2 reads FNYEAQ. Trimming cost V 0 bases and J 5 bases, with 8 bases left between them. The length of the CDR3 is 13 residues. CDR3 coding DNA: TGTGCCAGCAGCTTAGCGCTATTCAACGAGCAGTACTTC. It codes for CASSLALFNEQYF.

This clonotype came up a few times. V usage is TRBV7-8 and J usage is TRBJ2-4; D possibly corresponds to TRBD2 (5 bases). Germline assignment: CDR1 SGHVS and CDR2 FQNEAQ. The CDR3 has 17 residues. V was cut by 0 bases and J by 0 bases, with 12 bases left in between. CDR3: CASSLAAGGLAKNIQYF. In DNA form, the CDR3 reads TGTGCCAGCAGCTTAGCGGCGGGCGGCCTAGCCAAAAACATTCAGTACTTC.

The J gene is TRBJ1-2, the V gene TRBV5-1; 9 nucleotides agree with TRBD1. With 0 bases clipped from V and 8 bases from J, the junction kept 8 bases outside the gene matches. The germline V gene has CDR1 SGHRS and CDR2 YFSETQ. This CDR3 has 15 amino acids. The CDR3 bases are TGCGCCAGCAGCTTGGCCGGGACAGGGACGTTCGGCTACACCTTC. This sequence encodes CASSLAGTGTFGYTF. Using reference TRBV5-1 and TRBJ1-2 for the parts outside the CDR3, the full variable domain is KAGVTQTPRYLIKTRGQQVTLSCSPISGHRSVSWYQQTPGQGLQFLFEYFSETQRNKGNFPGRFSGRQFSNSRSEMNVSTLELGDSALYLCASSLAGTGTFGYTFGSGTRLTVV.

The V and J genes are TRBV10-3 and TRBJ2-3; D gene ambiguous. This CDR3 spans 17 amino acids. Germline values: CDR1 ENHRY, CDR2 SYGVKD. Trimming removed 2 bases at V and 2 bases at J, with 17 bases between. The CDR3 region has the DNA TGTGCCATCAGTGAGGAAACCACAGTGCCTCTCACAGATACGCAGTATTTT. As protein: CAISEETTVPLTDTQYF.

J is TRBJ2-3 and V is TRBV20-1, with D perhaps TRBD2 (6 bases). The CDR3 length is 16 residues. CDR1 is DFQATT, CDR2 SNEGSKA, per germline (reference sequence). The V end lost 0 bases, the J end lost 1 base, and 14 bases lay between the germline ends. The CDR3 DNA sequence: TGCAGTGCTAGAGATCGGGCGTGGGGGGGCACAGATACGCAGTATTTT. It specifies CSARDRAWGGTDTQYF.

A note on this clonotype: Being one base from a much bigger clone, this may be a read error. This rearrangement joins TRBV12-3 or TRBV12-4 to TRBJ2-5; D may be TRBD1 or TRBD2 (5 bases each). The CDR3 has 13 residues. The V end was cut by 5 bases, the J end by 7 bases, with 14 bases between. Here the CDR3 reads CASSRGTTGTQYF. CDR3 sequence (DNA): TGTGCCAGCAGTCGTGGGACCACTGGGACCCAGTACTTC.